Sequencing of this TCR beta chain was carried out in a study of shared clonotypes between healthy human individuals. Study at large: Each donor contributed plates that comprised three CD4 naive, three CD4 memory, two CD8 naive and one CD8 memory.

Profiling relied on immunoSEQ multiplex PCR, and the TCRdb table lists in-frame clones only, not all of them. The sample holds millions of clones, approximately 93% seen once. The CDR3 has 15 amino acids. V trimming: 3 bases; J trimming: 5 bases; junction bases outside the gene matches: 5. Germline values: CDR1 MDHEN, CDR2 SYDVKM. Investigators divided CD4+ cells into CD45RA+ naive and CD45RA-negative memory subsets. The genes are TRBV28 and TRBJ2-1; the match to TRBD2 covers 9 bases. Sequences were obtained from naive CD4+ T cells from PBMCs. Subset in this sample: CD45RA+ positively selected. The origin of this receptor is a man younger than 35 in good health. Some clones in this sample may be carry-over from other donors' samples. The CDR3 protein is CASSFLTSGDNEQFF. The CDR3 region has the DNA TGTGCCAGCAGTTTTTTGACTAGCGGAGACAATGAGCAGTTCTTC.